This T cell receptor beta chain was documented in a study of T cell changes during pregnancy in multiple sclerosis. The repertoire was sequenced with immunoSEQ multiplex PCR; TCRdb's copy has only in-frame clones and lacks some. The table shows 52,000 or so clones, with about nine tenths occurring only once. Germline CDR1 is LNHDA and CDR2 is SQIVND (reference sequence). The CDR3 runs to 16 residues. J was trimmed by 7 bases and V by 5 bases; bases with no gene match: 7. This chain uses TRBV19 with TRBJ2-3, with TRBD2 matching 15 bases. Material: CD4+ T cells from peripheral blood mononuclear cells, obtained in the second trimester of pregnancy. The sequence was collected from a female donor with multiple sclerosis, enrolled in a pregnancy study. The CDR3: CASSPGLAGGKYTQYF. Here the CDR3 DNA reads TGTGCCAGTAGTCCGGGACTAGCGGGGGGCAAGTATACGCAGTATTTT.